The entry that follows covers one T cell receptor beta chain sequence. From germline, CDR1 is LGHDT and CDR2 YNNKEL (reference sequence). After removal of 1 base from V and 1 base from J, the junction contained 5 bases not matched to a gene. The CDR3 spans 17 residues. This specimen belongs to a study of low-dose radiotherapy and immunotherapy resistance in tumors. About the research overall: A dose of 1 Gy per fraction every two weeks went to Cohort 2, totaling 13 Gy over 26 weeks.

Time point specified: after trial treatment. Treatment denoted: LDRT plus nivolumab, ipilimumab, low-dose cyclophosphamide and aspirin (RACIN trial). Primers targeting TRAV and TRBV primed first-strand cDNA, covering alpha and beta chains. Both a constant-region primer and a V-primer adapter served to amplify TCRs across about 20 PCR cycles. MiXCR, applied by TCRdb to the reads, yields one record per CDR3 protein. The table shows approximately 45,000 distinct CDR3 sequences, with less than 30% occurring only once. The sequence came from a male donor with prostate cancer. This chain links TRBV3-1 with TRBJ2-3; TRBD2 agrees at 10 bases. The specimen comprised PBMCs, sampled after low-dose radiotherapy plus immunotherapy. In DNA form, the CDR3 reads TGTGCCAGCAGCCAAGCGTACGGACTAGCGGGCACAGATACGCAGTATTTT. Translating gives CASSQAYGLAGTDTQYF.